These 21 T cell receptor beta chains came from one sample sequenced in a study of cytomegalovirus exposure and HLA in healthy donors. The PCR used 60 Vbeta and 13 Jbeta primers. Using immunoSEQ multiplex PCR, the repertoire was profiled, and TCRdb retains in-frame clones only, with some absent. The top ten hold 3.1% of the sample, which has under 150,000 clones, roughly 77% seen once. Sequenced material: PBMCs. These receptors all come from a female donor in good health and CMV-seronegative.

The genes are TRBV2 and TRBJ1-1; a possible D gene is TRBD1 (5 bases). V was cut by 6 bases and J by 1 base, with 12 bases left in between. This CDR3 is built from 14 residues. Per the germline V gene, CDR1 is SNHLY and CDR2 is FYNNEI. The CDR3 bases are TGTGCCAGCAGAAATCCTACAGGGAACACTGAAGCTTTCTTT. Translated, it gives CASRNPTGNTEAFF.

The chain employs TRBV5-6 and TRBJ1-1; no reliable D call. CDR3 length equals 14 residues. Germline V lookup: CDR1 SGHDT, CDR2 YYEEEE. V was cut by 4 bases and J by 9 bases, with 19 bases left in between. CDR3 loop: CASSVFPGSEKAFF. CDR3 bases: TGTGCCAGCAGCGTATTCCCGGGATCCGAAAAAGCTTTCTTT.

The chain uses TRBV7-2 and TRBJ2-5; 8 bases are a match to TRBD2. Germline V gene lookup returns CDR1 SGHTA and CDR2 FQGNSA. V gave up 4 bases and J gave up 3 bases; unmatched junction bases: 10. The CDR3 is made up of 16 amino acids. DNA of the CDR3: TGTGCCAGCAGCTCACCCGGGACTAGTCTTAAAGAGACCCAGTACTTC. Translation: CASSSPGTSLKETQYF.

This CDR3 reads CASSSLTGRNGYTF. CDR3 coding DNA: TGTGCCAGCAGTTCCCTGACAGGGAGGAATGGCTACACCTTC. The chain is built from TRBV6-5 and TRBJ1-2, with 7 bases fitting TRBD1. This CDR3 has 14 residues. Losses at the gene ends were 4 bases for V and 6 bases for J; bases not matched to a gene: 8. Germline CDR1 is MNHEY and CDR2 is SVGAGI.

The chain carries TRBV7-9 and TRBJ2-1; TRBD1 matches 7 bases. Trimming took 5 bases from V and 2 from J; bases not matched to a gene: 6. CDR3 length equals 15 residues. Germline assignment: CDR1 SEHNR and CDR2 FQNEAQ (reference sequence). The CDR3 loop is CASSRGQGAYNEQFF. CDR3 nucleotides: TGTGCCAGCAGCCGAGGCCAGGGGGCCTACAATGAGCAGTTCTTC.

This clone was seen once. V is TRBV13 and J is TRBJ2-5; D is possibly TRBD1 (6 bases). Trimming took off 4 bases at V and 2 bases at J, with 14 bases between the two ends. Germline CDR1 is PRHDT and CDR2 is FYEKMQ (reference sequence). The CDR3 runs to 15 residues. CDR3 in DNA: TGTGCCAGCAGCTCCCTAGGACAGCCACAAGAGACCCAGTACTTC. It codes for CASSSLGQPQETQYF.

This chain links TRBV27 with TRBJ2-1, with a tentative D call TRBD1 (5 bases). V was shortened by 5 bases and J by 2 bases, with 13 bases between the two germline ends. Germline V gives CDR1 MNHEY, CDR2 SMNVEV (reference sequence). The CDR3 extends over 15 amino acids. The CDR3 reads CASSPTDQTYNEQFF. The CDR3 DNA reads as TGTGCCAGCAGTCCGACAGACCAGACCTACAATGAGCAGTTCTTC.

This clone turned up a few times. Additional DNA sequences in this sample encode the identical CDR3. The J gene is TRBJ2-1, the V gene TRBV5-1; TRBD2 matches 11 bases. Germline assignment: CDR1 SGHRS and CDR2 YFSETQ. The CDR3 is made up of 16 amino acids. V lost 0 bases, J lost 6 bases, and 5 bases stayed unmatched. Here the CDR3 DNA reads TGCGCCAGCAGCTTGGTAGCGGGAGGGCCAGGCAATGAGCAGTTCTTC. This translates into CASSLVAGGPGNEQFF.

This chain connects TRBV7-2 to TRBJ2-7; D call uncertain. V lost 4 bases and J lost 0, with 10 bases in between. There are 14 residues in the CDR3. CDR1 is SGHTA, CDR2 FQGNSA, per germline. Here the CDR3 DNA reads TGTGCCAGCAGCTATAGCAGTAGCTCCTACGAGCAGTACTTC. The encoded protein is CASSYSSSSYEQYF. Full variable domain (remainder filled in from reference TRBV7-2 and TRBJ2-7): GAGVSQSPSNKVTEKGKDVELRCDPISGHTALYWYRQSLGQGLEFLIYFQGNSAPDKSGLPSDRFSAERTGGSVSTLTIQRTQQEDSAVYLCASSYSSSSYEQYFGPGTRLTVT.

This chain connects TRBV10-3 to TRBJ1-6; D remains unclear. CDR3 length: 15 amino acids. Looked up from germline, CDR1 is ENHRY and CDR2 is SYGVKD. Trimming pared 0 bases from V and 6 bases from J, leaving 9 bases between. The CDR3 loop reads CAISESQVPNSPLHF. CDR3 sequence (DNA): TGTGCCATCAGTGAGTCACAAGTACCTAATTCACCCCTCCACTTT.

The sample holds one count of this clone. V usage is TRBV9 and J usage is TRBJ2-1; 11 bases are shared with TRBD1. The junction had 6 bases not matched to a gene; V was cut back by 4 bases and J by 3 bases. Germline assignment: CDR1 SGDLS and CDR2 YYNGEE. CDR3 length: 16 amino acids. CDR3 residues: CASSPRTGGGYNEQFF. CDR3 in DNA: TGTGCCAGCAGCCCCCGGACAGGGGGCGGCTACAATGAGCAGTTCTTC.

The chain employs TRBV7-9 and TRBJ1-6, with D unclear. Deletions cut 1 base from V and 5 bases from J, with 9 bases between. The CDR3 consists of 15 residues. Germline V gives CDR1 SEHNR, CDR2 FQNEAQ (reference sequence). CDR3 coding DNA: TGTGCCAGCAGCTTAGGTTCAGTTAATAATTCACCCCTCCACTTT. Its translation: CASSLGSVNNSPLHF.

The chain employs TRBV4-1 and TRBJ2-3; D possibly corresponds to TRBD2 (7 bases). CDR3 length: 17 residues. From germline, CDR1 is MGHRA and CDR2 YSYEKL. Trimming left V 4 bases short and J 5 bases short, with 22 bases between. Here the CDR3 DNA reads TGCGCCAGCAGCCGCTCAGACGGGACACGGACTAGAGATACGCAGTATTTT. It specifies CASSRSDGTRTRDTQYF.

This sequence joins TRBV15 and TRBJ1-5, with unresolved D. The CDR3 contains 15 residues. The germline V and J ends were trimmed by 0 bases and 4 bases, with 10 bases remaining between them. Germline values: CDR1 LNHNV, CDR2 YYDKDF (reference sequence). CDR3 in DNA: TGTGCCACCAGCAGAGATCTCGGTGTTAATCAGCCCCAGCATTTT. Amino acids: CATSRDLGVNQPQHF.

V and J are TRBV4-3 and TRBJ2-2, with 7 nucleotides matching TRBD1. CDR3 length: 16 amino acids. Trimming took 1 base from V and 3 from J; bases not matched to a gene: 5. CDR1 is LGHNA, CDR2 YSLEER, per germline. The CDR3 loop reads CASSQVRGPDTGELFF. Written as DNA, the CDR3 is TGCGCCAGCAGCCAAGTAAGGGGGCCGGACACCGGGGAGCTGTTTTTT.

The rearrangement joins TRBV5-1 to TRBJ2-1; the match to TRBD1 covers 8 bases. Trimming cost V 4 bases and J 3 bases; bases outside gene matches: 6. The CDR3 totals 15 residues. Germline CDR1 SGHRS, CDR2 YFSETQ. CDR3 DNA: TGCGCCAGCAGCGATGGGACAGGCAGCTACAATGAGCAGTTCTTC. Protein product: CASSDGTGSYNEQFF.

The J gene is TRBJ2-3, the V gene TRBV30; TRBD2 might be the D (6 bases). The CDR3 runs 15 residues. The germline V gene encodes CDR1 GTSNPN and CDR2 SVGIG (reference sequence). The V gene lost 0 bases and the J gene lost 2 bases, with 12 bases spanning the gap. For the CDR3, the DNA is TGTGCCTGGAGTGTATCGCCGGGGGTCACAGATACGCAGTATTTT. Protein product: CAWSVSPGVTDTQYF.

CDR3 amino acids: CAISTSTGDGETQYF. CDR3 DNA: TGTGCCATCAGTACTTCAACAGGGGACGGAGAGACCCAGTACTTC. The rearrangement links TRBV10-3 to TRBJ2-5; 7 bases fit TRBD1. V was clipped by 5 bases and J by 4 bases; unmatched bases: 10. CDR3 size: 15 residues. The V gene's germline CDR1 is ENHRY and CDR2 SYGVKD.

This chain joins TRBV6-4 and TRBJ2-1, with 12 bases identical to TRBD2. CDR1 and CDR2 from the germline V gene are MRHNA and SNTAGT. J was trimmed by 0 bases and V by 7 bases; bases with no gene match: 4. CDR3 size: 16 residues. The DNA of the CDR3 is TGTGCCAGCATGGGACTAGCGGGTAGCTCCTACAATGAGCAGTTCTTC. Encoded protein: CASMGLAGSSYNEQFF.

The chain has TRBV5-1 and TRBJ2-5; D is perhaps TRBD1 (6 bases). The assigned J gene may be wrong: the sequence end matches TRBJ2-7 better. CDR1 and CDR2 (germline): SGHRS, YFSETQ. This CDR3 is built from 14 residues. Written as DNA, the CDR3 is TGCGCCAGCAGCTTGCAACAGGGTCCCTACGAGCAGTACTTC. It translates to CASSLQQGPYEQYF.

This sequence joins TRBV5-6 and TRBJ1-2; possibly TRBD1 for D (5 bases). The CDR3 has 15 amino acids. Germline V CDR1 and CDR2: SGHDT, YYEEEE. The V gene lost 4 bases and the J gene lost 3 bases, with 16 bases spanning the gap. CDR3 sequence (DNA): TGTGCCAGCAGCGTACCGAGCCAGGGCCACTATGGCTACACCTTC. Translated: CASSVPSQGHYGYTF.